Listed here are 18 T cell receptor beta chains from one sample, sequenced in a study of cytomegalovirus exposure and HLA in healthy donors (dated by TCRdb to 2015 to 2018). The protocol used for the library was the immunoSEQ multiplex PCR assay. For the multiplex PCR, a mixture combining 60 forward primers for TCR Vbeta segments and 13 reverse primers for TCR Jbeta segments was used. TCRdb obtained this table from immuneACCESS and retained in-frame rearrangements with V and J assigned. These tables miss some clones; where compared with another copy, unresolved V genes account for less than half of the shortfall, and the remainder is unexplained. In this sample the table shows over 95,000 clones, about 78% of which occur a single time. Jointly, the top ten make up roughly 5.9% of the sample. The sample taken for sequencing was PBMCs. These receptors were taken from a woman in her twenties or thirties in good health and CMV-seropositive.

This clone occurred once. V is TRBV19 and J is TRBJ2-3; 11 nucleotides align to TRBD2. Germline V gene sequence: CDR1 LNHDA, CDR2 SQIVND (reference sequence). CDR3 length: 15 residues. Trimming cost V 2 bases and J 6 bases; bases outside gene matches: 4. The CDR3 protein is CASSIIAGGLDTQYF. The CDR3 DNA follows: TGTGCCAGTAGTATAATAGCGGGAGGGCTGGATACGCAGTATTTT.

This clone was seen just once. The chain combines TRBV13 with TRBJ1-6, with a weak D call TRBD1 (5 bases). Germline V gene sequence: CDR1 PRHDT, CDR2 FYEKMQ (reference sequence). V lost 1 base to trimming and J lost 8 bases, with 9 bases between them. The CDR3 totals 14 residues. CDR3 loop: CASSLVGRDSPLHF. Written as DNA, the CDR3 is TGTGCCAGCAGCTTAGTGGGCAGGGATTCACCCCTCCACTTT.

The CDR3 loop reads CASRNQGVYGYTF. In DNA, the CDR3 is TGTGCCAGCAGAAACCAGGGTGTCTATGGCTACACCTTC. This chain joins TRBV6-1 and TRBJ1-2; D perhaps matches TRBD1 (5 bases). Per the germline V gene, CDR1 is MNHNS and CDR2 is SASEGT. The CDR3 has 13 residues. Trimming took 6 bases from V and 4 from J, leaving 12 bases between them.

There are a few counts of this clone. CDR3: CASSSPGQGASYEQYF. The DNA for the CDR3 is TGTGCCAGCAGTTCTCCGGGACAGGGGGCTTCCTACGAGCAGTACTTC. The chain has TRBV27 and TRBJ2-7; 12 bases are a match to TRBD1. CDR1 MNHEY and CDR2 SMNVEV come from the germline V gene (reference sequence). After removal of 4 bases from V and 1 base from J, the junction contained 5 bases not matched to a gene. There are 16 residues in the CDR3.

The chain links TRBV30 to TRBJ1-5; D remains ambiguous. CDR1 and CDR2 from the germline V gene are GTSNPN and SVGIG (reference sequence). Trimming took 1 base from V and 8 from J, leaving 15 bases between them. This CDR3 is 14 amino acids long. CDR3 residues: CAWSALGTGEPQHF. In DNA, the CDR3 is TGTGCCTGGAGTGCCCTAGGTACCGGAGAGCCCCAGCATTTT.

This chain links TRBV6-4 with TRBJ2-3; 7 bases fit TRBD2. Germline values: CDR1 MRHNA, CDR2 SNTAGT. The J segment lost 1 base and the V segment lost 2 bases, leaving 3 bases of the junction unmatched. This CDR3 is 15 amino acids long. The CDR3 loop reads CASSDGEGGTDTQYF. The CDR3 DNA is TGTGCCAGCAGTGACGGGGAGGGAGGCACAGATACGCAGTATTTT.

The J gene is TRBJ1-1, the V gene TRBV2; possible D gene TRBD1, 5 bases. V lost 2 bases, J lost 0 bases, and 7 bases lay in between. This CDR3 region has 14 residues. CDR1 and CDR2 (germline): SNHLY, FYNNEI. The CDR3 nucleotides are TGTGCCAGCAGTGAACAGGGCCTGAACACTGAAGCTTTCTTT. It translates to CASSEQGLNTEAFF.

The rearrangement uses TRBV30 and TRBJ1-2; the D gene is possibly TRBD1 (5 bases). V was clipped by 4 bases and J by 4 bases, with 13 bases between them. Germline CDR1 GTSNPN, CDR2 SVGIG (reference sequence). CDR3 length: 13 amino acids. CDR3 DNA sequence: TGTGCCTGGACACATCCGGGGGGCTATGGCTACACCTTC. Translated: CAWTHPGGYGYTF.

The chain links TRBV27 to TRBJ1-1, with D perhaps TRBD1 (6 bases). V was trimmed by 3 bases and J by 5 bases, leaving 10 bases between them. The CDR3 is made up of 13 amino acids. The germline V gene has CDR1 MNHEY and CDR2 SMNVEV (reference sequence). CDR3 nucleotide sequence: TGTGCCAGCAGTTTCAACAGGGATACTGAAGCTTTCTTT. Translation gives CASSFNRDTEAFF.

This clone was counted only a few times. The genes are TRBV4-1 and TRBJ2-7, with TRBD2 identical over 7 bases. Germline values: CDR1 MGHRA, CDR2 YSYEKL. V lost 1 base to trimming and J lost 4 bases; unmatched junction nucleotides: 10. The CDR3 is 16 residues long. CDR3: CASSQVERLAEYEQYF. CDR3 coding DNA: TGCGCCAGCAGCCAAGTGGAACGGCTAGCGGAGTACGAGCAGTACTTC.

This clone was picked up one time. The gene calls are TRBV14 and TRBJ2-7; 8 nucleotides agree with TRBD1. CDR1 and CDR2 from the germline V gene are SGHDN and FVKESK. This CDR3 comprises 18 residues. Germline trimming cut 0 bases from V and 2 bases from J; bases unmatched to any gene: 12. CDR3 loop: CASSQEVHTDRETYEQYF. Written as DNA, the CDR3 is TGTGCCAGCAGCCAAGAGGTTCACACGGACAGGGAGACCTACGAGCAGTACTTC.

The J gene is TRBJ2-1, the V gene TRBV10-3; TRBD2 matches 7 bases. Germline V gene lookup returns CDR1 ENHRY and CDR2 SYGVKD. The V and J ends lost 6 bases and 5 bases, in that order; junction bases with no gene match: 4. The CDR3 loop spans 13 amino acids. The CDR3 DNA sequence: TGTGCCATCAGCGGACGGGGGGACAATGAGCAGTTCTTC. It codes for CAISGRGDNEQFF.

J is TRBJ2-7 and V is TRBV4-1; a weak D match, TRBD2 (6 bases). There are 14 residues in the CDR3. CDR1 and CDR2 (germline): MGHRA, YSYEKL. Between the trimmed V and J ends, which lost 5 bases and 3 bases, there was a span of 14 bases. The CDR3 here is CASSAGGALYEQYF. In DNA form, the CDR3 reads TGCGCCAGCAGCGCTGGCGGGGCTCTCTACGAGCAGTACTTC.

The gene calls are TRBV18 and TRBJ2-7; 7 bases map to TRBD1. Trimming at V came to 6 bases and at J to 3 bases, leaving 11 bases not matched to a gene. The CDR3 has 15 amino acids. Germline CDR1 is KGHSH and CDR2 is LQKENI. CDR3 region: CASSRGAGGRYEQYF. CDR3 bases: TGTGCCAGCTCCCGGGGAGCAGGGGGTCGCTACGAGCAGTACTTC.

V usage is TRBV28 and J usage is TRBJ1-2; D remains unclear. Per the germline V gene, CDR1 is MDHEN and CDR2 is SYDVKM. The CDR3 is made up of 13 amino acids. V lost 8 bases to trimming and J lost 6 bases, with 16 bases between them. CDR3 in DNA: TGTGCCAGCGATACGGGGAATGGGGATGGCTACACCTTC. Its translation is CASDTGNGDGYTF.

Of note for this clone: Other nucleotide sequences in the sample specify the same CDR3. This rearrangement joins TRBV19 to TRBJ2-1; D possibly corresponds to TRBD2 (5 bases). CDR1 LNHDA and CDR2 SQIVND come from the germline V gene (reference sequence). V was cut by 1 base and J by 4 bases, with 8 bases left in between. This CDR3 is 14 amino acids long. The CDR3 loop is CASSIGSGYNEQFF. In nucleotides, the CDR3 is TGTGCCAGTAGTATAGGAAGCGGTTACAATGAGCAGTTCTTC.

The chain recombines TRBV7-9 with TRBJ2-6; 7 bases are a match to TRBD1. V trimming: 4 bases; J trimming: 0 bases; junction bases outside the gene matches: 12. CDR1 is SEHNR and CDR2 is FQNEAQ in the germline V gene (reference sequence). The CDR3 contains 19 residues. CDR3: CASSSSILGQLSGANVLTF. The CDR3 bases are TGTGCCAGCAGCTCAAGCATATTGGGACAGCTCTCTGGGGCCAACGTCCTGACTTTC.

Comment on this clone: At one of its ends the junction is not consistent with the germline gene, which may arise from a read error. The chain recombines TRBV19 with TRBJ1-2, with D unresolved. This CDR3 has 14 amino acids. Germline loops: CDR1 LNHDA, CDR2 SQIVND (reference sequence). The CDR3 bases are TGTGCCAGTAGTATAGATCTGTTGCCGGGATCCTTCGCCTTC. It encodes CASSIDLLPGSFAF.